This record looks at one T cell receptor (beta chain) sequence and its context. The data stem from a study of T cell changes during pregnancy in multiple sclerosis. Only in-frame clones appear in the TCRdb table, and some are missing; sequencing was by immunoSEQ multiplex PCR. The sample holds approximately 79,000 clones, just under 95% seen once. The CDR3 runs 17 residues. From germline, CDR1 is LNHDA and CDR2 SQIVND (reference sequence). V was clipped by 5 bases and J by 10 bases; unmatched bases: 17. The V and J genes are TRBV19 and TRBJ1-6; 7 bases are a match to TRBD1. The receptor's source is a female donor in good health, enrolled as a control in a pregnancy study. The specimen comprised peripheral blood, sampled in the second trimester of pregnancy. The DNA for the CDR3 is TGTGCCAGTAGTCCCCGACAGGGATGGGTTTTCGAGTCACCCCTCCACTTT. It translates to CASSPRQGWVFESPLHF.